Listed below are T cell receptor beta chains from one sample, sequenced in a study of blood T cell repertoires in COVID-19. Measured with immunoSEQ multiplex PCR; TCRdb has only the in-frame clones, and not every one. The sample includes about 280,000 clones, 88% seen only once; the top ten take about 1%. Sequencing used PBMCs or T cells enriched from blood (not recorded which). The receptors here all came from a woman in her thirties who had recovered from COVID-19. Each CDR3 is given with its conserved first and last residue. D genes are given only for firm matches. Expanded clones are given a class, and other clones once, few, many or no size at all.

d_gene	abundance	j_gene	v_gene	CDR3aa	CDR3nt
.	.	TRBJ2-7	TRBV5-6	CASSLSRGSYEQYF	TGTGCCAGCAGCTTAAGCAGGGGAAGCTACGAGCAGTACTTC
TRBD1	.	TRBJ2-6	TRBV11-3	CASRDRPSSGANVLTF	TGTGCCAGCCGGGACAGGCCTAGCTCTGGGGCCAACGTCCTGACTTTC
TRBD1	once	TRBJ2-4	TRBV14	CASSQTGTGVMEGQYF	TGTGCCAGCAGCCAAACCGGGACAGGGGTTATGGAGGGACAGTACTTC
TRBD1	.	TRBJ1-1	TRBV19	CASTADRRGTEAFF	TGTGCCAGTACCGCGGACAGGAGAGGCACTGAAGCTTTCTTT
TRBD1	.	TRBJ1-3	TRBV9	CASSPKGASGNTIYF	TGTGCCAGCAGTCCTAAGGGGGCCTCTGGAAACACCATATATTTT
.	.	TRBJ1-3	TRBV7-2	CASSPPSSGNTIYF	TGTGCCAGCAGCCCCCCGAGCTCTGGAAACACCATATATTTT
.	.	TRBJ1-1	TRBV20-1	CSASNFRRVMNTEAFF	TGCAGTGCTAGTAATTTTAGGCGGGTGATGAACACTGAAGCTTTCTTT
TRBD1	.	TRBJ2-3	TRBV5-1	CASSFLPGQAMDTQYF	TGCGCCAGCAGCTTCTTACCGGGACAGGCCATGGATACGCAGTATTTT
TRBD2	.	TRBJ2-7	TRBV6-5	CASSYSAGGFYEQYF	TGTGCCAGCAGTTACTCCGCGGGGGGGTTCTACGAGCAGTACTTC
TRBD1	.	TRBJ1-6	TRBV28	CASSFFRGTNSPLHF	TGTGCCAGCAGTTTCTTCAGGGGGACTAATTCACCCCTCCACTTT
.	.	TRBJ2-7	TRBV3-1/TRBV3-2	CASAYFAGGEQYF	TGTGCCAGCGCCTACTTCGCCGGGGGCGAGCAGTACTTC
.	.	TRBJ2-3	TRBV7-3	CASSSSDTQYF	TGTGCCAGCAGCTCTTCAGATACGCAGTATTTT
TRBD1	.	TRBJ1-1	TRBV6-5	CASSLDRGILEAFF	TGTGCCAGCAGTTTGGACAGGGGAATCCTTGAAGCTTTCTTT
TRBD1	.	TRBJ1-2	TRBV6-5	CASSYSPGGSYGYTF	TGTGCCAGCAGTTACTCGCCAGGGGGCAGCTATGGCTACACCTTC
.	.	TRBJ2-1	TRBV11-2	CASSPIRGGSYNEQFF	TGTGCCAGCAGCCCTATTCGAGGGGGCTCCTACAATGAGCAGTTCTTC
TRBD1	.	TRBJ2-7	TRBV2	CASRPGTVLYEQYF	TGTGCCAGCAGACCCGGGACAGTCCTCTACGAGCAGTACTTC
TRBD1	.	TRBJ2-7	TRBV4-3	CADPQGAPYEQYF	TGCGCCGACCCACAGGGGGCCCCCTACGAGCAGTACTTC
.	.	TRBJ1-3	TRBV6-5	CASSSSMGNTIYF	TGTGCCAGCAGTTCTAGCATGGGAAACACCATATATTTT
TRBD1	once	TRBJ1-2	TRBV7-2	CASSLEPGGYTRGYTF	TGTGCCAGCAGCTTAGAGCCAGGGGGATATACTCGGGGCTACACCTTC
TRBD1	.	TRBJ2-7	TRBV28	CASRRQGSYEQYF	TGTGCCAGCAGGCGACAGGGCTCCTACGAGCAGTACTTC
.	.	TRBJ1-6	TRBV28	CASSLGGEDSPLHF	TGTGCCAGCAGTTTGGGGGGGGAGGATTCACCCCTCCACTTT
.	.	TRBJ2-2	TRBV19	CASTQATNTGELFF	TGTGCCAGTACACAGGCAACTAACACCGGGGAGCTGTTTTTT
.	.	TRBJ2-7	TRBV5-1	CASSPGGLMSYEQYF	TGCGCCAGCAGCCCCGGGGGATTGATGTCCTACGAGCAGTACTTC
TRBD1	.	TRBJ2-7	TRBV14	CASSRGTGSSYEQYF	TGTGCCAGCAGCCGGGGGACAGGGAGCTCCTACGAGCAGTACTTC
.	.	TRBJ1-5	TRBV6-5	CASSTAGDQPQHF	TGTGCCAGCAGTACCGCAGGGGATCAGCCCCAGCATTTT
.	.	TRBJ1-5	TRBV10-2	CASSDGSQPQHF	TGCGCCAGCAGTGACGGTTCTCAGCCCCAGCATTTT
.	.	TRBJ1-5	TRBV6-5	CASSFGVGQPQHF	TGTGCCAGCAGTTTCGGGGTCGGCCAGCCCCAGCATTTT
.	.	TRBJ2-7	TRBV28	CASSLIGREIYEQYF	TGTGCCAGCAGTTTAATAGGCAGGGAAATCTACGAGCAGTACTTC
TRBD2	.	TRBJ2-3	TRBV29-1	CSVDSGTSPLRDTQYF	TGCAGCGTTGACTCTGGGACTAGCCCCCTTAGGGATACGCAGTATTTT
.	.	TRBJ2-1	TRBV27	CASSFLYNEQFF	TGTGCCAGCAGTTTCCTCTACAATGAGCAGTTCTTC
.	few	TRBJ1-1	TRBV14	CASSQDSLGRRKTEAFF	TGTGCCAGCAGCCAAGATTCTTTAGGCAGGAGGAAGACTGAAGCTTTCTTT
TRBD1	.	TRBJ1-1	TRBV30	CAWIPRWRDRKHTEAFF	TGTGCCTGGATCCCCCGGTGGCGGGACAGGAAACACACTGAAGCTTTCTTT
.	.	TRBJ1-1	TRBV20-1	CSASHGGTEAFF	TGCAGTGCTAGTCATGGCGGCACTGAAGCTTTCTTT
TRBD1	.	TRBJ1-2	TRBV6-6	CASNQNRGANYGYTF	TGTGCCAGCAACCAAAACAGGGGGGCTAACTATGGCTACACCTTC
.	.	TRBJ2-1	TRBV28	CASTPGGREQFF	TGTGCCAGCACCCCCGGAGGGAGGGAGCAGTTCTTC
.	.	TRBJ2-1	TRBV15	CATSRDRASGWNEQFF	TGTGCCACCAGCAGAGATCGAGCGTCCGGGTGGAATGAGCAGTTCTTC
.	.	TRBJ2-7	TRBV27	CASSLRVSYEQYF	TGTGCCAGCAGTCTTCGGGTGAGCTACGAGCAGTACTTC
TRBD1	once	TRBJ2-4	TRBV7-6	CASSLGPGTGEHIQYF	TGTGCCAGCAGCTTAGGACCCGGGACAGGGGAGCACATTCAGTACTTC
TRBD2	.	TRBJ2-1	TRBV4-3	CASSQSGGPSYNEQFF	TGCGCCAGCAGCCAGAGCGGGGGACCCTCCTACAATGAGCAGTTCTTC
.	.	TRBJ1-6	TRBV3-1/TRBV3-2	CASSQSGNNSPLHF	TGTGCCAGCAGCCAATCAGGGAATAATTCACCCCTCCACTTT
.	.	TRBJ2-2	TRBV28	CASTKYQGRAGELFF	TGTGCCAGCACCAAATACCAGGGGAGGGCCGGGGAGCTGTTTTTT
TRBD1	.	TRBJ1-1	TRBV18	CASSPPRTRQGAEAFF	TGTGCCAGCTCACCACCGCGGACCCGACAGGGAGCTGAAGCTTTCTTT
.	.	TRBJ2-7	TRBV7-6	CASSLGRGQSYEQYF	TGTGCCAGCAGCTTAGGGAGGGGGCAGTCCTACGAGCAGTACTTC
TRBD1	.	TRBJ1-4	TRBV7-9	CASSSTGGNEKLFF	TGTGCCAGCAGCTCGACAGGGGGCAATGAAAAACTGTTTTTT
.	.	TRBJ2-7	TRBV6-2/TRBV6-3	CASSYSGSSIWEQYF	TGTGCCAGCAGTTACTCGGGCAGCTCCATTTGGGAGCAGTACTTC
TRBD1	.	TRBJ2-7	TRBV19	CASSMGQGVYEQYF	TGTGCCAGTAGTATGGGACAGGGGGTCTACGAGCAGTACTTC
.	.	TRBJ1-1	TRBV7-9	CASTQTQNTEAFF	TGTGCCAGCACACAGACCCAGAACACTGAAGCTTTCTTT
TRBD1	.	TRBJ1-3	TRBV11-2	CASRGQGSVSGNTIYF	TGTGCCAGCAGGGGACAGGGGAGTGTCTCTGGAAACACCATATATTTT
TRBD2	.	TRBJ2-1	TRBV6-2/TRBV6-3	CASSSLAGGLNEQFF	TGTGCCAGCAGCTCACTAGCGGGGGGCCTCAATGAGCAGTTCTTC
TRBD1	.	TRBJ2-1	TRBV5-4	CASSLRQGDNEQFF	TGTGCCAGCAGCTTACGACAGGGAGACAATGAGCAGTTCTTC
TRBD1	few	TRBJ1-1	TRBV28	CASSSGQGIKSLAFF	TGTGCCAGCAGCTCTGGACAGGGGATTAAGAGTTTGGCTTTCTTT
TRBD1	.	TRBJ2-5	TRBV10-1	CASSGGQGETQYF	TGCGCCAGCAGTGGGGGACAGGGAGAGACCCAGTACTTC
.	.	TRBJ1-2	TRBV5-1	CASSFTSAYGYTF	TGCGCCAGCAGCTTCACTTCCGCCTATGGCTACACCTTC